This section outlines one TCR beta chain sequence together with its context. The sample holds one count of this clonotype. Its recognized antigen is unknown. The junction departs from germline at one end; a sequencing error may be responsible. The receptor library was made with 5' RACE. The data were produced on a NextSeq 500. To correct for sequencing error and PCR bias, the TCR library protocol tagged individual cDNA molecules with unique molecular identifiers. Both TCR alpha and beta chains were sequenced, and tight co-correlation was observed between alpha and beta sequence abundances in each sample. Per the original workflow: V gene, J gene and CDR3 annotation of TCR sequences was performed with Decombinator V4. TCRs were defined as expanded if a significant change between any two time points was detected under a Poisson model with p below 0.0001. Abundances of TCRs were expressed as counts per million after normalisation to the total number of TCRs sequenced in each sample. TRAV1-2 paired with TRAJ12, TRAJ20 or TRAJ33 defined MAIT TCRs, while TRAV10 paired with TRAJ18 defined iNKT TCRs. VDJdb, accessed on 1 November 2021, was searched for TCRs annotated for CMV, EBV and SARS-CoV-2, and TCRs annotated for more than one antigen were excluded. TCRdb ran its own pipeline on the public reads, namely fastp trimming at Q25 and MiXCR clone calling, and kept in-frame beta chains. CDR3 protein sequences are deduplicated, and each keeps its most common genes and DNA. V and J calls and clone size were set by TCRdb, not the authors. This sample is represented by more than 20,000 distinct CDR3 sequences; 4.4% of them were singletons. The ten largest clones take up 5.5% to 6.5% of the sample.

The source of the sample is a study of early T cells in non-severe SARS-CoV-2 infection (dated by TCRdb to the early 2020s). A note on the overall study: TCR sequencing used bulk RNA from unsorted whole blood, so alpha and beta chains could not be paired.

A case-control design nested within a healthcare worker cohort in London, UK, was used, with weekly nasopharyngeal swab PCR tests and blood sampling performed. Healthcare workers were recruited during the week of the UK lockdown, between 23 and 31 March 2020, and followed weekly for up to 16 weeks. There are 14 amino acids in the CDR3, from cysteine to phenylalanine inclusive. Just CDR3 DNA is preserved here, 42 bases in frame from base 1. Paper-wide results and their limitations: VDJdb matching was skewed toward anti-spike CD8 responses, so virus-specific expansions were likely underestimated and private and CD4 specificities were missed.

Sequencing was performed on whole blood. This TCR derives from an adult who was a healthcare worker with PCR-confirmed SARS-CoV-2 infection or an uninfected control (not recorded which). The sequence joins TRBV12-3 or TRBV12-4 to TRBJ2-5, and 7 junction bases match TRBD1. CDR3 protein: CTSSLLGGAKTQYF. The base sequence is TGTACCAGCAGTTTATTAGGGGGCGCGAAGACCCAGTACTTC.